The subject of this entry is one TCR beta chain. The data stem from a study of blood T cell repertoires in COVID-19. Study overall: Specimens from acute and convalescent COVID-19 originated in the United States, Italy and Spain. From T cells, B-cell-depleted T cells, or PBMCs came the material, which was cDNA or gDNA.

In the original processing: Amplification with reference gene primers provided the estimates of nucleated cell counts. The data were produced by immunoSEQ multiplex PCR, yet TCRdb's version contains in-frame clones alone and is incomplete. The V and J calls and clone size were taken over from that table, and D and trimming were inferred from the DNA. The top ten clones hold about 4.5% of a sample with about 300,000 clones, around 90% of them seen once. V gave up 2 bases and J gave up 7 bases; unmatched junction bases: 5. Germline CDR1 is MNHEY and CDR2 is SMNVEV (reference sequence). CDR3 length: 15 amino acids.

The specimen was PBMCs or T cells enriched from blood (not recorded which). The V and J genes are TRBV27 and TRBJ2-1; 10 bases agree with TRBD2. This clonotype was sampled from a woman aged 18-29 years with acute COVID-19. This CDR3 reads CASSLRAGGYNEQFF. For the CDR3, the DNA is TGTGCCAGCAGTTTAAGAGCGGGAGGGTATAATGAGCAGTTCTTC.